Listed below are T cell receptor beta chains from one sample, sequenced in a study of CD8 T cells in ankylosing spondylitis. TCRdb passed the 5' RACE reads through MiXCR, listing each CDR3 protein once. The sample shows hundreds of thousands of distinct CDR3 sequences, about 25% of them seen only once. Sequenced sample: blood, either unsorted or a sorted T cell fraction (not recorded which). The source of these receptors is a male donor with ankylosing spondylitis. Both conserved end residues are part of each CDR3. Each record gives: D gene, clone size, J gene, V gene, CDR3 protein. D genes are given only for firm matches. Clone size is shown for a subset of rows, as once, few, many or a class of expanded clone.

d_gene: TRBD2
abundance: NA
j_gene: TRBJ2-3
v_gene: TRBV15
CDR3aa: CATSRKREGGDTQYF

d_gene: TRBD2
abundance: NA
j_gene: TRBJ2-1
v_gene: TRBV29-1
CDR3aa: CSVEASGSLNEQFF

d_gene: NA
abundance: NA
j_gene: TRBJ2-5
v_gene: TRBV10-3
CDR3aa: CAISGVGAVQETQYF

d_gene: NA
abundance: NA
j_gene: TRBJ2-5
v_gene: TRBV5-1
CDR3aa: CASSPGPSSETQYF

d_gene: NA
abundance: many
j_gene: TRBJ1-4
v_gene: TRBV15
CDR3aa: CATSRDGGPSEKLFF

d_gene: NA
abundance: few
j_gene: TRBJ1-4
v_gene: TRBV20-1
CDR3aa: CSARLTPTNEKLFF

d_gene: NA
abundance: NA
j_gene: TRBJ2-2
v_gene: TRBV12-3/TRBV12-4
CDR3aa: CASSQDSRELFF

d_gene: TRBD2
abundance: few
j_gene: TRBJ2-2
v_gene: TRBV5-1
CDR3aa: CASSATSGSNAGGELFF

d_gene: NA
abundance: NA
j_gene: TRBJ1-2
v_gene: TRBV20-1
CDR3aa: CSASRGQGDYGYTF

d_gene: NA
abundance: few
j_gene: TRBJ2-2
v_gene: TRBV3-1
CDR3aa: CASSHRSGTNTGELFF

d_gene: TRBD2
abundance: NA
j_gene: TRBJ2-3
v_gene: TRBV27
CDR3aa: CASRPLIQREITDTQYF

d_gene: NA
abundance: NA
j_gene: TRBJ2-1
v_gene: TRBV12-3/TRBV12-4
CDR3aa: CASSTLGYEQFF

d_gene: NA
abundance: few
j_gene: TRBJ1-3
v_gene: TRBV9
CDR3aa: CASSVDVATASNTIYF

d_gene: NA
abundance: few
j_gene: TRBJ2-3
v_gene: TRBV7-8
CDR3aa: CASSIRSLDTQYF

d_gene: TRBD1
abundance: NA
j_gene: TRBJ2-2
v_gene: TRBV20-1
CDR3aa: CSARGQGGTGELFF

d_gene: NA
abundance: NA
j_gene: TRBJ1-2
v_gene: TRBV12-3/TRBV12-4
CDR3aa: CASSLLSGADYGYTF

d_gene: NA
abundance: NA
j_gene: TRBJ1-5
v_gene: TRBV7-9
CDR3aa: CASSLDWGNQPQHF

d_gene: TRBD2
abundance: NA
j_gene: TRBJ2-7
v_gene: TRBV20-1
CDR3aa: CSALSGAYEQYF

d_gene: NA
abundance: NA
j_gene: TRBJ2-6
v_gene: TRBV5-1
CDR3aa: CASSLIPGANVLTF

d_gene: NA
abundance: few
j_gene: TRBJ2-3
v_gene: TRBV3-1
CDR3aa: CASSQGDATDTQYF

d_gene: TRBD1
abundance: NA
j_gene: TRBJ1-2
v_gene: TRBV5-1
CDR3aa: CASRRTGNYGYTF

d_gene: NA
abundance: NA
j_gene: TRBJ2-4
v_gene: TRBV5-1
CDR3aa: CASSPRGAGSGNIQYF